These 23 T cell receptor beta chains were sequenced from one sample in a study of CD8 T cells in ankylosing spondylitis. TCRdb reanalysed the 5' RACE reads using MiXCR and keeps one entry per CDR3 protein. The sample consists of some 300,000 distinct CDR3 sequences, around 21% of them appearing once. The source material was blood, either unsorted or a sorted T cell fraction (not recorded which). These receptors were collected from a female donor with ankylosing spondylitis or in good health (not recorded which).

The V call is TRBV20-1, the J call TRBJ1-5, with 10 bases fitting TRBD1. The CDR3 sequence is 16 residues long. J lost 5 bases, V lost 7 bases, and 14 bases had no gene match. CDR1 is DFQATT, CDR2 SNEGSKA, per germline (reference sequence). The CDR3 protein is CSGTKTGGFRDQPQHF. In DNA, the CDR3 is TGCAGTGGGACCAAGACAGGGGGCTTCCGCGATCAGCCCCAGCATTTT.

This clonotype was seen ten or more times. The chain links TRBV5-1 to TRBJ1-2; 9 bases map to TRBD1. Germline V gives CDR1 SGHRS, CDR2 YFSETQ. J was trimmed by 4 bases and V by 1 base; bases with no gene match: 5. The CDR3 spans 15 residues. The CDR3 DNA sequence: TGCGCCAGCAGCTTGATCACAGGGGGCCGCTATGGCTACACCTTC. Amino acids: CASSLITGGRYGYTF.

This clonotype was recorded only once. The genes are TRBV7-2 and TRBJ2-7, with 10 bases that match TRBD1. V lost 2 bases and J lost 5; bases outside the gene matches: 3. CDR3 length equals 14 residues. Germline V gene lookup returns CDR1 SGHTA and CDR2 FQGNSA. The CDR3 DNA is TGTGCCAGCAGCTTACGACAGGGGGCCCACGAGCAGTACTTC. Translated: CASSLRQGAHEQYF. The full variable domain, its missing parts supplied by reference TRBV7-2 and TRBJ2-7, is GAGVSQSPSNKVTEKGKDVELRCDPISGHTALYWYRQSLGQGLEFLIYFQGNSAPDKSGLPSDRFSAERTGGSVSTLTIQRTQQEDSAVYLCASSLRQGAHEQYFGPGTRLTVT.

This clonotype was counted between two and nine times. This rearrangement joins TRBV7-2 to TRBJ1-3; 7 bases are a match to TRBD1. V shed 3 bases, J shed 4 bases, and the junction held 3 bases outside the gene matches. From germline, CDR1 is SGHTA and CDR2 FQGNSA. The length of the CDR3 is 14 residues. CDR3 DNA: TGTGCCAGCAGCTTCGGGACAGTCGGAAACACCATATATTTT. Amino acid sequence: CASSFGTVGNTIYF.

This clonotype was recorded many times. CDR3 bases: TGCAGTGCTAGAGTGGTTGCTAGACCCGATACGCAGTATTTT. This sequence encodes CSARVVARPDTQYF. This chain connects TRBV20-1 to TRBJ2-3; D remains ambiguous. Germline lookup yields CDR1 DFQATT and CDR2 SNEGSKA (reference sequence). The ends were cut back, 1 base at V and 6 bases at J, with 14 bases in the middle. The CDR3 is 14 amino acids.

This clonotype appeared a few times. This chain connects TRBV20-1 to TRBJ1-5; 7 bases are shared with TRBD1. The CDR3 spans 13 residues. Germline CDR1 and CDR2: DFQATT and SNEGSKA (reference sequence). V lost 4 bases, J lost 7 bases, and 7 bases stayed unmatched. The CDR3 loop is CSATRQGGQPQHF. DNA of the CDR3: TGCAGTGCTACCCGACAGGGCGGACAGCCCCAGCATTTT.

This clonotype was detected only a few times. The chain uses TRBV4-3 and TRBJ2-1, with TRBD1 as a possible D gene (5 bases). CDR1 and CDR2 from the germline V gene are LGHNA and YSLEER. The V and J ends lost 3 bases and 8 bases respectively, with 11 bases between them. This CDR3 has 13 residues. CDR3 in DNA: TGCGCCAGCAGCCAGGCGGTGGGGCATGAGCAGTTCTTC. It is translated as CASSQAVGHEQFF.

This sequence joins TRBV6-1 and TRBJ1-2; D remains ambiguous. Deletions cut 7 bases from V and 5 bases from J, with 11 bases between. CDR3 length: 12 amino acids. CDR1 is MNHNS and CDR2 is SASEGT in the germline V gene. The CDR3 here is CASTPNRYGYTF. The CDR3 DNA is TGTGCCAGCACCCCCAACCGGTATGGCTACACCTTC.

The chain couples TRBV12-3 or TRBV12-4 to TRBJ2-1, with a possible D match to TRBD1 (8 bases). CDR3 length equals 16 residues. V lost 5 bases and J 4 bases, leaving 18 bases between the germline ends. Here the CDR3 reads CASSPRYRGGYNEQFF. DNA for the CDR3: TGTGCCAGCAGTCCTCGGTACAGGGGGGGTTACAATGAGCAGTTCTTC.

This clonotype has just a few counts. The rearrangement joins TRBV6-1 to TRBJ1-2; D is unclear. The ends were cut back, 6 bases at V and 7 bases at J, with 15 bases in the middle. Germline V gene sequence: CDR1 MNHNS, CDR2 SASEGT. This CDR3 has 13 residues. The DNA of the CDR3 is TGTGCCAGCAGGCGGGCAACCCCTGGTGGCTACACCTTC. Residues: CASRRATPGGYTF.

The chain carries TRBV4-2 and TRBJ2-1; D gene ambiguous. Trimming took 4 bases from V and 3 from J, leaving 13 bases between them. This CDR3 has 15 residues. Per the germline V gene, CDR1 is LGHNA and CDR2 is YNFKEQ. CDR3 amino acids: CASSPGLLCYNEQFF. CDR3 DNA: TGTGCCAGCAGCCCCGGGCTCCTCTGCTACAATGAGCAGTTCTTC.

This clonotype was seen only once. The chain carries TRBV19 and TRBJ2-7; no firm D call. In germline, CDR1 is LNHDA, CDR2 SQIVND (reference sequence). The CDR3 is 13 residues long. Trimming shortened V by 5 bases and J by 7 bases, and 15 bases separated the two germline ends. The CDR3 bases are TGTGCCAGTAGTTCGGAAAGTTGGCAAGAGCAGTACTTC. Encoded protein: CASSSESWQEQYF.

CDR3 coding DNA: TGTGCCAGCAGGGCCAGGGCAGGGCCTTCATACAATGAGCAGTTCTTC. Its protein product is CASRARAGPSYNEQFF. The chain carries TRBV7-2 and TRBJ2-1, with a possible D match to TRBD1 (5 bases). The CDR3 length is 16 residues. The V end lost 6 bases, the J end lost 4 bases, and 19 bases lay between the germline ends. Germline CDR1 and CDR2: SGHTA and FQGNSA.

This sequence joins TRBV20-1 and TRBJ1-1; no definite D call. The CDR3 runs 10 residues. CDR1 is DFQATT and CDR2 is SNEGSKA in the germline V gene (reference sequence). V lost 6 bases, J lost 8 bases, and 10 bases lay in between. The CDR3 is CSAQVREAFF. Here the CDR3 DNA reads TGCAGTGCCCAGGTTCGCGAAGCTTTCTTT.

The V gene is TRBV20-1, the J gene TRBJ2-5; D tentatively fits TRBD1 or TRBD2 (5 bases each). The CDR3 consists of 13 residues. V lost 6 bases and J lost 5, with 16 bases in between. Germline-derived CDR1 and CDR2 are DFQATT and SNEGSKA (reference sequence). CDR3 in DNA: TGCAGTGCCCCGGGACCCCTGCAGGAGACCCAGTACTTC. Its protein product is CSAPGPLQETQYF.

The chain carries TRBV18 and TRBJ2-7; 7 bases match TRBD1. V lost 2 bases, J lost 1 base, and 2 bases stayed unmatched. Germline V gene lookup returns CDR1 KGHSH and CDR2 LQKENI. The CDR3 covers 14 residues. The CDR3: CASSPGQESYEQYF. CDR3 DNA sequence: TGTGCCAGCTCACCAGGACAGGAGTCCTACGAGCAGTACTTC. Complete variable domain (other parts from reference TRBV18 and TRBJ2-7): NAGVMQNPRHLVRRRGQEARLRCSPMKGHSHVYWYRQLPEEGLKFMVYLQKENIIDESGMPKERFSAEFPKEGPSILRIQQVVRGDSAAYFCASSPGQESYEQYFGPGTRLTVT.

The sample holds many counts of this clonotype. V usage is TRBV20-1 and J usage is TRBJ1-2; D remains unclear. Looked up from germline, CDR1 is DFQATT and CDR2 is SNEGSKA (reference sequence). The CDR3 covers 13 residues. The V end lost 3 bases, the J end lost 2 bases, and 10 bases lay between the germline ends. This CDR3 reads CSARSKTNYGYTF. CDR3 DNA sequence: TGCAGTGCTAGGTCCAAGACGAACTATGGCTACACCTTC.

This clonotype was detected many times. This chain uses TRBV25-1 with TRBJ2-7; 7 bases line up with TRBD1. Looked up from germline, CDR1 is MGHDK and CDR2 is SYGVNS. The V segment lost 4 bases and the J segment 7 bases; nucleotides outside the gene matches: 10. The CDR3 has 14 residues. This chain's CDR3 is CASSGLTGSEEQYF. The CDR3 DNA sequence: TGTGCCAGCAGTGGCCTGACAGGGAGTGAGGAGCAGTACTTC.

The chain is built from TRBV7-6 and TRBJ2-1; 9 bases agree with TRBD2. V was pared by 1 base and J by 7 bases, with 8 bases of the junction left unmatched. The germline V gene encodes CDR1 SGHVS and CDR2 FNYEAQ. This CDR3 region has 16 residues. The CDR3 reads CASSLVGSGRSNEQFF. CDR3 nucleotide sequence: TGTGCCAGCAGCTTAGTCGGTAGCGGGAGAAGTAATGAGCAGTTCTTC.

The chain couples TRBV6-2 or TRBV6-3 to TRBJ2-1; 10 nucleotides agree with TRBD2. V lost 11 bases and J lost 7; bases outside the gene matches: 14. Germline V gives CDR1 MNHEY, CDR2 SVGEGT. This CDR3 contains 15 residues. The CDR3 DNA is TGTGCCGTTCGGGCGGGGACTAGCGTTTTTAATGAGCAGTTCTTC. Protein product: CAVRAGTSVFNEQFF.

The chain carries TRBV12-3 or TRBV12-4 and TRBJ1-5, with D uncertain. V was pared by 6 bases and J by 0 bases, with 12 bases between. The CDR3 totals 15 residues. Written as DNA, the CDR3 is TGTGCCAGCAGAATGGACGGTAATAGCAATCAGCCCCAGCATTTT. Residues: CASRMDGNSNQPQHF.

The V and J genes are TRBV20-1 and TRBJ2-7; D gene uncertain. The CDR3 runs 16 residues. Germline assignment: CDR1 DFQATT and CDR2 SNEGSKA (reference sequence). V dropped 0 bases and J dropped 7 bases, with 22 bases sitting between them. The CDR3 reads CSARELRVRDYREQYF. The CDR3 DNA sequence: TGCAGTGCTAGAGAGCTCCGGGTAAGGGATTACCGTGAGCAGTACTTC.

The chain uses TRBV28 and TRBJ2-3; TRBD2 might be the D (7 bases). V lost 7 bases, J lost 1 base, and 18 bases lay in between. From germline, CDR1 is MDHEN and CDR2 SYDVKM. The CDR3 is 16 amino acids. The CDR3 DNA reads TGTGCCAGCAAGCCGGGGGGCGTAGAACGCACAGATACGCAGTATTTT. This sequence encodes CASKPGGVERTDTQYF.